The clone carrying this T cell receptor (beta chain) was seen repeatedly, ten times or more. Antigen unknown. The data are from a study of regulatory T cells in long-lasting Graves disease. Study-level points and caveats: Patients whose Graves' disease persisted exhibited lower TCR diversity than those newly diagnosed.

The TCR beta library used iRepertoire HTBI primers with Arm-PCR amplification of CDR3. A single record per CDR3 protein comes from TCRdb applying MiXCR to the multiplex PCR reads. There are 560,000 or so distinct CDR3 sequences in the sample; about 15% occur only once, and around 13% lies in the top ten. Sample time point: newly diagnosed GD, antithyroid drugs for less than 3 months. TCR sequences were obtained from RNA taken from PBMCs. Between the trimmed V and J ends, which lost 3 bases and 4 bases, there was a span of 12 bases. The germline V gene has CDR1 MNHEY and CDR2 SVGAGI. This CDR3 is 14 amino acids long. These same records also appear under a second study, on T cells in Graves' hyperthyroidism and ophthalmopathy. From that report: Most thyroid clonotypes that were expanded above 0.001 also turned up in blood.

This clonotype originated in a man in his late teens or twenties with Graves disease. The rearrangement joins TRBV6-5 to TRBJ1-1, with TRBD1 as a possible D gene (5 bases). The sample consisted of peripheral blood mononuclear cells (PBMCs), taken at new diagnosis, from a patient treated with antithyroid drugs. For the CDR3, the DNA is TGTGCCAGCAGTTATGGGGGTTTTCGCACTGAAGCTTTCTTT. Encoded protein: CASSYGGFRTEAFF.